A single sample gave rise to the 23 T cell receptor beta chains below, sequenced in a study of blood T cells in healthy people across ages. PCR was performed a second time for roughly 6 to 12 cycles using a sample-barcoded 5' primer and a J-beta primer mix. TCRdb ran MiXCR on the 5' RACE reads and lists one entry per CDR3 protein. The sample holds roughly 800,000 distinct CDR3 sequences; roughly 60% are singletons and the top ten take around 20%. Sequenced sample: blood. The receptors were sampled from a man younger than 45 in good health.

This clonotype turned up a few times. The chain employs TRBV28 and TRBJ2-7; TRBD2 agrees at 9 bases. CDR1 and CDR2 (germline): MDHEN, SYDVKM. V dropped 6 bases and J dropped 5; count of bases not matched to a gene: 5. The CDR3 runs to 13 residues. The DNA of the CDR3 is TGTGCCAGCAGGAGCGGGGGGAACCACGAGCAGTACTTC. Encoded protein: CASRSGGNHEQYF.

This chain uses TRBV28 with TRBJ2-1; 11 nucleotides match TRBD2. The V and J ends lost 6 bases and 5 bases, in that order; junction bases with no gene match: 6. This CDR3 contains 15 residues. The germline V gene has CDR1 MDHEN and CDR2 SYDVKM. The CDR3 sequence: CASRRVTSGNNEQFF. In nucleotides, the CDR3 is TGTGCCAGCAGGAGGGTGACTAGCGGGAACAATGAGCAGTTCTTC.

J is TRBJ2-7 and V is TRBV4-3; the D gene is possibly TRBD1 (6 bases). Germline lookup yields CDR1 LGHNA and CDR2 YSLEER. Deletions cut 0 bases from V and 2 bases from J, with 11 bases between. CDR3 length equals 15 residues. The CDR3 DNA is TGCGCCAGCAGCCAAGATGTAGCAGGGGCCTACGAGCAGTACTTC. The encoded protein is CASSQDVAGAYEQYF.

The CDR3, as DNA: TGCGCCAGCAGCGCCGACAGAGCCTACGAGCAGTACTTC. Translation: CASSADRAYEQYF. The chain is built from TRBV5-1 and TRBJ2-7, with D possibly TRBD1 on 5 matching bases. The CDR3 is 13 residues long. Between the trimmed V and J ends, which lost 4 bases and 2 bases, there was a span of 10 bases. The germline CDR1 and CDR2 sequences are SGHRS and YFSETQ. The full variable domain, in which reference TRBV5-1 and TRBJ2-7 provide the parts outside the CDR3, is KAGVTQTPRYLIKTRGQQVTLSCSPISGHRSVSWYQQTPGQGLQFLFEYFSETQRNKGNFPGRFSGRQFSNSRSEMNVSTLELGDSALYLCASSADRAYEQYFGPGTRLTVT.

CDR3 residues: CAIRGGPTNEKLFF. CDR3 nucleotides: TGTGCCATCAGGGGGGGTCCAACTAATGAAAAACTGTTTTTT. This rearrangement joins TRBV10-3 to TRBJ1-4; D possibly corresponds to TRBD1 (5 bases). Trimming pared 6 bases from V and 0 bases from J, leaving 8 bases between. Germline assignment: CDR1 ENHRY and CDR2 SYGVKD. This CDR3 comprises 14 residues.

The V gene is TRBV12-3 or TRBV12-4, the J gene TRBJ2-1, with D possibly being TRBD1 (5 bases). Trimming took 1 base from V and 7 from J, leaving 11 bases between them. The CDR3 is made up of 14 amino acids. CDR3 nucleotide sequence: TGTGCCAGCAGTTTAGTTCTGGGGCTAAATGAGCAGTTCTTC. Amino acid sequence: CASSLVLGLNEQFF.

The V and J genes are TRBV19 and TRBJ2-7; 9 bases agree with TRBD1. Losses at the gene ends were 2 bases for V and 2 bases for J; bases not matched to a gene: 1. The CDR3 runs to 14 residues. CDR1 is LNHDA, CDR2 SQIVND, per germline (reference sequence). The CDR3 region has the DNA TGTGCCAGTAGTATAACAGGGGGCCCCTACGAGCAGTACTTC. Protein sequence: CASSITGGPYEQYF.

With respect to this clonotype: Its ends do not fully match the called genes, so a read error is possible. The J gene is TRBJ2-1, the V gene TRBV4-2, with unresolved D. Germline V gene data show CDR1 as LGHNA and CDR2 as YNFKEQ. CDR3 length equals 14 residues. The CDR3: CVSRSGPAENEQFF. The DNA for the CDR3 is TGTGTCAGCAGGTCCGGGCCGGCAGAGAATGAGCAGTTCTTC.

This chain connects TRBV6-2 or TRBV6-3 to TRBJ2-7; D not certain. This CDR3 has 13 residues. Per germline, CDR1 MNHEY and CDR2 SVGEGT. Trimming removed 2 bases from V and 7 bases from J, with 12 bases in between. The CDR3 region has the DNA TGTGCCAGCAGTTACAGTCAGGCGTGGGAGCAGTACTTC. Translating it yields CASSYSQAWEQYF.

Concerning this clonotype: The junction shows a germline mismatch at one end, possibly a read error. The chain uses TRBV11-1 and TRBJ2-7; possibly TRBD2 for D (6 bases). The CDR3 spans 14 residues. Germline CDR1 is SGHAT and CDR2 is FQDESV (reference sequence). The CDR3 region has the DNA TGTGCCGGCAGAGGAGGGGTCCCTTCCCACGAGCAGTACTTC. This codes for CAGRGGVPSHEQYF.

A few counts support this clonotype. The V gene is TRBV28, the J gene TRBJ2-7, with a weak D call TRBD1 (6 bases). This CDR3 has 12 residues. The V gene's germline CDR1 is MDHEN and CDR2 SYDVKM. CDR3 sequence: CASTGSLYEQYF. In nucleotides, the CDR3 is TGTGCATCCACAGGGTCCCTCTACGAGCAGTACTTC.

The J gene is TRBJ1-2, the V gene TRBV7-9; D is undetermined. The CDR3 length is 13 residues. V was cut by 0 bases and J by 7 bases, with 9 bases left in between. Germline CDR1 SEHNR, CDR2 FQNEAQ (reference sequence). CDR3 coding DNA: TGTGCCAGCAGCTTAGCACAGCTGGTTGGCTACACCTTC. Protein product: CASSLAQLVGYTF.

The rearrangement joins TRBV3-1 to TRBJ2-7, with a possible D match to TRBD1 (6 bases). The CDR3 loop spans 15 amino acids. Trimming shortened V by 1 base and J by 5 bases, and 15 bases separated the two germline ends. Germline V gene sequence: CDR1 LGHDT, CDR2 YNNKEL (reference sequence). The CDR3 bases are TGTGCCAGCAGCCAAGTGTACGACAGGTTAGACGAGCAGTACTTC. Protein product: CASSQVYDRLDEQYF.

This clonotype was seen many times. This chain connects TRBV4-3 to TRBJ2-6; D is unresolved. CDR1 is LGHNA and CDR2 is YSLEER in the germline V gene. V lost 0 bases, J lost 2 bases, and 8 bases lay in between. The CDR3 sequence is 16 residues long. The CDR3 DNA reads as TGCGCCAGCAGCCAAGATTTAGGAGCTGGGGCCAACGTCCTGACTTTC. It yields the protein CASSQDLGAGANVLTF.

This chain uses TRBV7-2 with TRBJ2-7; D gene ambiguous. V was clipped by 3 bases and J by 4 bases, with 13 bases between them. Per germline, CDR1 SGHTA and CDR2 FQGNSA. This CDR3 is built from 14 residues. The CDR3: CASSLGTERYEQYF. In nucleotides, the CDR3 is TGTGCCAGCAGCTTGGGTACCGAGCGATACGAGCAGTACTTC.

There are a few counts of this clonotype. The chain carries TRBV24-1 and TRBJ2-3; TRBD1 agrees at 8 bases. Germline trimming cut 8 bases from V and 6 bases from J; bases unmatched to any gene: 6. CDR3 length: 13 amino acids. Per germline, CDR1 KGHDR and CDR2 SFDVKD. CDR3 sequence (DNA): TGTGCCACCAAGGCCACAGGGGGGGATACGCAGTATTTT. It specifies CATKATGGDTQYF.

This clonotype was found a few times. The chain is built from TRBV2 and TRBJ2-5; 8 bases are shared with TRBD1. The CDR3 extends over 14 amino acids. Germline trimming cut 3 bases from V and 11 bases from J; bases unmatched to any gene: 11. The germline CDR1 and CDR2 sequences are SNHLY and FYNNEI. CDR3 coding DNA: TGTGCCAGCAGTGACGGGACAGGCCTACTCAAGCAGTACTTC. It yields the protein CASSDGTGLLKQYF.

This chain links TRBV20-1 with TRBJ2-2; 7 positions match TRBD1. V gave up 3 bases and J gave up 1 base; unmatched junction bases: 5. The germline V gene encodes CDR1 DFQATT and CDR2 SNEGSKA (reference sequence). This CDR3 has 15 residues. The CDR3: CSASFGTVNTGELFF. Written as DNA, the CDR3 is TGCAGTGCTAGTTTTGGGACAGTGAACACCGGGGAGCTGTTTTTT.

For this clonotype: The junction departs from the called germline gene at one end, perhaps through a read error. The CDR3 spells CAGSLGTANEQFF. The CDR3 bases are TGTGCCGGCAGCCTAGGGACAGCCAATGAGCAGTTCTTC. The rearrangement links TRBV7-2 to TRBJ2-1; 7 bases agree with TRBD1. The CDR3 totals 13 residues. Germline V gene sequence: CDR1 SGHTA, CDR2 FQGNSA.

This chain links TRBV21-1 with TRBJ1-2. TRBV21-1 is described as a pseudogene. CDR3 length equals 12 residues. Here the CDR3 DNA reads TGTGCCAGCAGGGAAGAGGTTCGTGGCTACACCTTC. It codes for CASREEVRGYTF.

The CDR3 DNA follows: TGTGCCATCAGTACAACTAGCGGGGTCAATGAGCAGTTCTTC. Protein: CAISTTSGVNEQFF. The rearrangement links TRBV10-3 to TRBJ2-1; 10 positions agree with TRBD2. This CDR3 has 14 amino acids. With 5 bases clipped from V and 6 bases from J, the junction kept 4 bases outside the gene matches. Germline V lookup: CDR1 ENHRY, CDR2 SYGVKD.

The chain uses TRBV13 and TRBJ2-7; maybe TRBD2 (5 bases). The V gene lost 2 bases and the J gene lost 7 bases, with 15 bases spanning the gap. Germline V gene lookup returns CDR1 PRHDT and CDR2 FYEKMQ (reference sequence). CDR3 length: 14 amino acids. The CDR3 spells CASSLNRGRVEQYF. In nucleotides, the CDR3 is TGTGCCAGCAGCTTAAATCGGGGAAGGGTAGAGCAGTACTTC.

The rearrangement joins TRBV10-3 to TRBJ2-7, with TRBD1 identical over 8 bases. V lost 5 bases and J lost 3; bases outside the gene matches: 6. Germline-derived CDR1 and CDR2 are ENHRY and SYGVKD. This CDR3 contains 14 residues. CDR3 DNA: TGTGCCATCAGTCCGGGACAGGACCTCTACGAGCAGTACTTC. Translating it yields CAISPGQDLYEQYF.